Given below is one T cell receptor beta chain in context. V dropped 1 base and J dropped 4 bases, with 10 bases sitting between them. The CDR3 spans 13 residues. Germline loops: CDR1 GTSNPN, CDR2 SVGIG (reference sequence). Specified treatment: oral pan-JAK inhibitor, 5-10 mg twice daily. In alopecia areata patients, both lesional scalp punch biopsies and peripheral blood were collected. cDNA serving as the sequencing template came from extracted, reverse transcribed RNA. Clones were read by immunoSEQ multiplex PCR, and TCRdb kept only the in-frame ones, dropping some. Among fewer than 25,000 clones, about 60% were seen once, and the ten largest hold 8% to 10%. This sample is part of a study of CD8+ T cells in alopecia areata.

The sequence was collected from a human donor with alopecia areata. This specimen consisted of skin, obtained at week 4, from a patient treated with tofacitinib. This sequence joins TRBV30 and TRBJ2-5; D may be TRBD2 (6 bases). CDR3: CAWSGGVRETQYF. CDR3 sequence (DNA): TGTGCCTGGAGTGGGGGGGTGCGAGAGACCCAGTACTTC.